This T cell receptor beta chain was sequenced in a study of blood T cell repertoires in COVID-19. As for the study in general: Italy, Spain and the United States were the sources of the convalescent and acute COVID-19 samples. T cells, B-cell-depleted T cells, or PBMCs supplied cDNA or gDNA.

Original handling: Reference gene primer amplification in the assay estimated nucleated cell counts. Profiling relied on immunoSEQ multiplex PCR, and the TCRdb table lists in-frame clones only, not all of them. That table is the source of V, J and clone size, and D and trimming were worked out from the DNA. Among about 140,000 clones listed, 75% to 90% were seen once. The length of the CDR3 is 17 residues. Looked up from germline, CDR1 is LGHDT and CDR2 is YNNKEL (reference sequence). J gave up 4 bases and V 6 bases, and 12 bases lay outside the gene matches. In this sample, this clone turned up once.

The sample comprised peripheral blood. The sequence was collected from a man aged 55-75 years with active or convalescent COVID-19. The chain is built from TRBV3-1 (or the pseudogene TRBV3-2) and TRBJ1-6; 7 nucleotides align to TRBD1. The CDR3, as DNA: TGTGCCAGCAGTGATAGACAGGGATTCCCATATAATTCACCCCTCCACTTT. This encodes CASSDRQGFPYNSPLHF.